This T cell receptor beta chain was profiled in a study of cytomegalovirus exposure and HLA in healthy donors. V lost 0 bases and J lost 0, with 8 bases in between. CDR1 and CDR2 (germline): MNHEY, SVGAGI. The CDR3 consists of 15 residues. In nominal health when sampled, donors likely had unrecorded immune exposures nonetheless. PCR amplification relied on 60 Vbeta primers (plus 13 Jbeta primers). The data were produced by immunoSEQ multiplex PCR, yet TCRdb's version contains in-frame clones alone and is incomplete. This listing includes approximately 130,000 clones. On this clone itself: No antigen is known for it.

Overall study findings and caveats: Association of roughly 18,000 TCR beta sequences with HLA alleles was found at 0.05 false discovery rate in a later analysis. In all likelihood, a cluster of highly shared sequence variants was a sequencing artifact. High sensitivity and specificity were reportedly achieved when the classifier diagnosed cytomegalovirus status.

This receptor was taken from a woman between 55 and 75 years old in good health and CMV-seronegative. The source material was PBMCs. The chain links TRBV6-5 to TRBJ1-2; D is perhaps TRBD1 (5 bases). The CDR3: CASSYSGRANYGYTF. CDR3 nucleotides: TGTGCCAGCAGTTACTCGGGCAGGGCTAACTATGGCTACACCTTC.